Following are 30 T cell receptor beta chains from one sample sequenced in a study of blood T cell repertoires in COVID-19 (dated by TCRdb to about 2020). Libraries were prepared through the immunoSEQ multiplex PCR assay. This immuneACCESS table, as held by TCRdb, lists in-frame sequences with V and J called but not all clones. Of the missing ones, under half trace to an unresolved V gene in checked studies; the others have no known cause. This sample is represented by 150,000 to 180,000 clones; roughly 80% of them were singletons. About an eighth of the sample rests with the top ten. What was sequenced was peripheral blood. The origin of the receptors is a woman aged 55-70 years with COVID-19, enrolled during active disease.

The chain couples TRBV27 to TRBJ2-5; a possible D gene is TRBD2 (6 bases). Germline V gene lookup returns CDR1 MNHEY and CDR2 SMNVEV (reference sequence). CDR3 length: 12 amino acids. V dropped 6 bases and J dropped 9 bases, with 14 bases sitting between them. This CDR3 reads CASRSGPGAQYF. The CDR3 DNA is TGTGCCAGCAGAAGCGGGCCCGGGGCCCAGTACTTC.

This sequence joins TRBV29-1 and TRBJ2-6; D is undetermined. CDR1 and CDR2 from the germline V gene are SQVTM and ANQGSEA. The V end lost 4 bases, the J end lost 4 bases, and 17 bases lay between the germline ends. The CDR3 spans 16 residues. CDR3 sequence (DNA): TGCAGCGTTGGAATCTGGAATGACAACGGGGCCAACGTCCTGACTTTC. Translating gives CSVGIWNDNGANVLTF.

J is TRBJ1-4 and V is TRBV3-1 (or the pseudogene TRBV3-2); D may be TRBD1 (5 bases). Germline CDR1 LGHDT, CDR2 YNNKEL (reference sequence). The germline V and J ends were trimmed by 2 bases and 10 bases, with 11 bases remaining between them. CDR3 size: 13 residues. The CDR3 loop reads CASSQSPGGKLFF. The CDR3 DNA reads TGTGCCAGCAGCCAAAGTCCCGGGGGAAAACTGTTTTTT.

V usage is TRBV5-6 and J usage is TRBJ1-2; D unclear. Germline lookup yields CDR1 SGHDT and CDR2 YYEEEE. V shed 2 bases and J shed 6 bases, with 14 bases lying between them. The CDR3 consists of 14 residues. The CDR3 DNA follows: TGTGCCAGCAGCTTTATGGGTTCTGGAGATGGCTACACCTTC. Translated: CASSFMGSGDGYTF.

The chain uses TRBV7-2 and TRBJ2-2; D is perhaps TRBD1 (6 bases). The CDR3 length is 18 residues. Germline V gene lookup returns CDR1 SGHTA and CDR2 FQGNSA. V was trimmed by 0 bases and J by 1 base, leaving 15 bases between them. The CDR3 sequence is CASSLAPLGRGNTGELFF. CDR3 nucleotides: TGTGCCAGCAGCTTAGCGCCACTTGGCAGGGGGAACACCGGGGAGCTGTTTTTT.

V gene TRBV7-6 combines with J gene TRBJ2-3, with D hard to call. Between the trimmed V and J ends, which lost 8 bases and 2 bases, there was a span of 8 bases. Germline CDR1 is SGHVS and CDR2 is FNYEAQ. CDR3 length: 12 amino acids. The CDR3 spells CASSRSTDTQYF. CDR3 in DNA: TGTGCCAGCTCGAGGTCCACAGATACGCAGTATTTT.

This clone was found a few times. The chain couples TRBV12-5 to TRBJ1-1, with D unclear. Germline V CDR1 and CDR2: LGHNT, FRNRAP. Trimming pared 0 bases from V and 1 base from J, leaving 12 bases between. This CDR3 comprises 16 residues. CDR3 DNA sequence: TGTGCTAGTGGTTTGGTACTGGGAGGGAGGAACACTGAAGCTTTCTTT. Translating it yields CASGLVLGGRNTEAFF.

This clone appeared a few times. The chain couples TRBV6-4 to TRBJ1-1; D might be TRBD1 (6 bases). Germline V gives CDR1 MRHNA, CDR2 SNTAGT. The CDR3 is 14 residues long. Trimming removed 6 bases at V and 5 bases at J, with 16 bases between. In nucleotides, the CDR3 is TGTGCCAGCAGGGATACGGACAGATGGACTGAAGCTTTCTTT. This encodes CASRDTDRWTEAFF.

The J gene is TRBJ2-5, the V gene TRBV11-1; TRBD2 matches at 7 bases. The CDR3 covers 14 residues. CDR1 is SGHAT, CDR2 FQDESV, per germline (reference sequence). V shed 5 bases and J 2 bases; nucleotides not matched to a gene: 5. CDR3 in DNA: TGTGCCAGCAGCCTTGGACTAGGTCAAGAGACCCAGTACTTC. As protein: CASSLGLGQETQYF.

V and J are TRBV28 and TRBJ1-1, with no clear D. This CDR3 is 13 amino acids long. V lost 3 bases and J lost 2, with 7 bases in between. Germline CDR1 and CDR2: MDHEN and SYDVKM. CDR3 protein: CASSFLYNTEAFF. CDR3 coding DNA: TGTGCCAGCAGTTTCCTCTATAACACTGAAGCTTTCTTT.

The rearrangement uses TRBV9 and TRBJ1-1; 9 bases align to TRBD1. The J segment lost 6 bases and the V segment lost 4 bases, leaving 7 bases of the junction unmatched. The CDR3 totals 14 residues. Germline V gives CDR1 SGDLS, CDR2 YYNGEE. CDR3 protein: CASSPSRQGAEAFF. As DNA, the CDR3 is TGTGCCAGCAGCCCCTCAAGACAGGGGGCTGAAGCTTTCTTT.

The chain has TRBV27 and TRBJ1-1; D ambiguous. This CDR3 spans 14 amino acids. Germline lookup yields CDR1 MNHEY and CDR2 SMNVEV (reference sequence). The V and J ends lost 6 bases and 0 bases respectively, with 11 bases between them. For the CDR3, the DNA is TGTGCCAGCAGCCTCGGGCGGGTGAACACTGAAGCTTTCTTT. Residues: CASSLGRVNTEAFF.

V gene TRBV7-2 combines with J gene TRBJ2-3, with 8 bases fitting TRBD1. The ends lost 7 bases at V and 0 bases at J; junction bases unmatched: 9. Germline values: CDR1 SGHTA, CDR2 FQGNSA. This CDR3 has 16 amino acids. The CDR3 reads CASTGAGGLSTDTQYF. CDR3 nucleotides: TGTGCCAGCACAGGAGCAGGGGGCTTGAGCACAGATACGCAGTATTTT. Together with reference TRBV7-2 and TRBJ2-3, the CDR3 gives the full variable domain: GAGVSQSPSNKVTEKGKDVELRCDPISGHTALYWYRQSLGQGLEFLIYFQGNSAPDKSGLPSDRFSAERTGGSVSTLTIQRTQQEDSAVYLCASTGAGGLSTDTQYFGPGTRLTVL.

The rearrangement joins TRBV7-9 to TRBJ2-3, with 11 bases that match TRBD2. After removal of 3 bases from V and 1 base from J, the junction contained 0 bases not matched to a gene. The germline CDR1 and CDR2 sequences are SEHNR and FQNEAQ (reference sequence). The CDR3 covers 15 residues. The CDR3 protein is CASSLGLAGTDTQYF. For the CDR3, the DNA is TGTGCCAGCAGCTTGGGACTAGCGGGCACAGATACGCAGTATTTT.

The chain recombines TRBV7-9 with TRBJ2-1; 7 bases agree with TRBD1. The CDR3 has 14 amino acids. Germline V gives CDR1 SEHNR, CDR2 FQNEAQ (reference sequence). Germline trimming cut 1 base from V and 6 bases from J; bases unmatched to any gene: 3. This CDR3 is CASSLGQGVNEQFF. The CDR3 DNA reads TGTGCCAGCAGCTTAGGGCAGGGGGTCAATGAGCAGTTCTTC.

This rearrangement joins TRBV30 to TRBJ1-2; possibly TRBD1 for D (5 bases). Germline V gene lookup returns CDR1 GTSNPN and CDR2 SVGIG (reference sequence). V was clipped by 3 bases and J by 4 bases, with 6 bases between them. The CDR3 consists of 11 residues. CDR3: CAWRDIYGYTF. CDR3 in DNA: TGTGCCTGGAGGGACATCTATGGCTACACCTTC.

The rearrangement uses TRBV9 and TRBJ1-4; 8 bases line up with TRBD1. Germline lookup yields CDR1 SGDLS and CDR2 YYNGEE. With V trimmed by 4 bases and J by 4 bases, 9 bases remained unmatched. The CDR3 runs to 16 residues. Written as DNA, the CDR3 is TGTGCCAGCAGCTTAGGACAGGGCATTGATAATGAAAAACTGTTTTTT. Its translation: CASSLGQGIDNEKLFF.

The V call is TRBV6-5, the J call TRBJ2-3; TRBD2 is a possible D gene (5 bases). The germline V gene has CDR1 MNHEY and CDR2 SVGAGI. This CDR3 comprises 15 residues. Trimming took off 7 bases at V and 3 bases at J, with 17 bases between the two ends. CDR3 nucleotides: TGTGCCAGCACCCGAGAGGGATGGTGGACAGATACGCAGTATTTT. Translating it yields CASTREGWWTDTQYF.

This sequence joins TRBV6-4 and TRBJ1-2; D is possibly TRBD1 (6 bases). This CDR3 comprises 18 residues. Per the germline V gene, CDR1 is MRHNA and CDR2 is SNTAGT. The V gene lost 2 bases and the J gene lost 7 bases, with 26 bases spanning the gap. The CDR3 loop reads CASSDNFYGDRPGSGYTF. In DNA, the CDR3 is TGTGCCAGCAGTGACAATTTCTATGGAGACAGGCCCGGTTCTGGCTACACCTTC.

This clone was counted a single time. CDR3 amino acids: CASSLLTSTDTQYF. DNA for the CDR3: TGCGCCAGCAGCTTGTTAACTAGCACAGATACGCAGTATTTT. This chain uses TRBV5-1 with TRBJ2-3; D remains ambiguous. The V end lost 1 base, the J end lost 0 bases, and 6 bases lay between the germline ends. The germline V gene encodes CDR1 SGHRS and CDR2 YFSETQ. There are 14 residues in the CDR3.

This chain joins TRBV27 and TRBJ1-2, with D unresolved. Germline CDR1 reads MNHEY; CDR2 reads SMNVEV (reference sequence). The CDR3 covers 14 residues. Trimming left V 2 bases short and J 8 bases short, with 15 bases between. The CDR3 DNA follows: TGTGCCAGCAGTTTAACGACTGCGGGGAAAGGCTACACCTTC. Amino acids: CASSLTTAGKGYTF.

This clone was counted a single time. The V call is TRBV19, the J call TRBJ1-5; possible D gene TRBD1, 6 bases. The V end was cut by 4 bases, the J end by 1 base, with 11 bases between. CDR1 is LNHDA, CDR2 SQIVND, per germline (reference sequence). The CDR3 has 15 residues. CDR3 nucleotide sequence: TGTGCCAGTAGTAACTTCCAGGGGAGCAATCAGCCCCAGCATTTT. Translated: CASSNFQGSNQPQHF.

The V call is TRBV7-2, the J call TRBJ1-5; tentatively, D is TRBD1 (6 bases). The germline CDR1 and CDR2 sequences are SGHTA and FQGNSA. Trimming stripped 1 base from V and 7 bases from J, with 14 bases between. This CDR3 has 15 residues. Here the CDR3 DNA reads TGTGCCAGCAGCTTAGTTAGACTGAGGGGGCAGCCCCAGCATTTT. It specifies CASSLVRLRGQPQHF.

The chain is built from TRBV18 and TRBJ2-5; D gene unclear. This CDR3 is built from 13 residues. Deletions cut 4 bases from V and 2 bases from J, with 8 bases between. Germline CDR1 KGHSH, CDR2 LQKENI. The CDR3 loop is CASSRRLQETQYF. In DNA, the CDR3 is TGTGCCAGCTCACGGAGATTACAAGAGACCCAGTACTTC.

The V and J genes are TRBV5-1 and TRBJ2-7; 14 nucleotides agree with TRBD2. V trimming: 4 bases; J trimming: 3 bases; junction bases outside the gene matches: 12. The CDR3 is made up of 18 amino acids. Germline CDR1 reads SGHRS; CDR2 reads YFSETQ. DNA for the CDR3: TGCGCCAGCAGCCCAAGCGGACTAGCGGGAGGCCCTGGCTACGAGCAGTACTTC. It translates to CASSPSGLAGGPGYEQYF.

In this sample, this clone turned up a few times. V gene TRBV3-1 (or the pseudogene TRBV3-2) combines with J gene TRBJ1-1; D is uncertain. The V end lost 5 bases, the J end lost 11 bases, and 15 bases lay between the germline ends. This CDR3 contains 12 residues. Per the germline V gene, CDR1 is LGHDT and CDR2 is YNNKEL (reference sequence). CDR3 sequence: CASSAWGWEAFF. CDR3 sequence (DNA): TGTGCCAGCAGCGCCTGGGGATGGGAGGCTTTCTTT.

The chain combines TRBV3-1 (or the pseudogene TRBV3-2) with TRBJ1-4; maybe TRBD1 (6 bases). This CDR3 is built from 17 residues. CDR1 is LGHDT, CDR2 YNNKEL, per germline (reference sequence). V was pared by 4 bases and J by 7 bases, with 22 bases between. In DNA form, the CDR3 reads TGTGCCAGCAGCCGACCCCTGGGGGGGCGGAGGTTTGAAAAACTGTTTTTT. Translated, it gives CASSRPLGGRRFEKLFF.

The CDR3 region is CASSIRGLRTDTQYF. CDR3 bases: TGTGCCAGTAGTATACGCGGTTTGAGGACAGATACGCAGTATTTT. The J gene is TRBJ2-3, the V gene TRBV19; no clear D gene. The CDR3 runs to 15 residues. Germline V lookup: CDR1 LNHDA, CDR2 SQIVND (reference sequence). Trimming stripped 2 bases from V and 3 bases from J, with 12 bases between. Using reference TRBV19 and TRBJ2-3 for the parts outside the CDR3, the full variable domain is DGGITQSPKYLFRKEGQNVTLSCEQNLNHDAMYWYRQDPGQGLRLIYYSQIVNDFQKGDIAEGYSVSREKKESFPLTVTSAQKNPTAFYLCASSIRGLRTDTQYFGPGTRLTVL.

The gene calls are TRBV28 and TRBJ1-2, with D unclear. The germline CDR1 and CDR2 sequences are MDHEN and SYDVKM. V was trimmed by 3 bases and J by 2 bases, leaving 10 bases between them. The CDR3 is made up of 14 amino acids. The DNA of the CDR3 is TGTGCCAGCAGTTTTGGTACATACAACTATGGCTACACCTTC. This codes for CASSFGTYNYGYTF.

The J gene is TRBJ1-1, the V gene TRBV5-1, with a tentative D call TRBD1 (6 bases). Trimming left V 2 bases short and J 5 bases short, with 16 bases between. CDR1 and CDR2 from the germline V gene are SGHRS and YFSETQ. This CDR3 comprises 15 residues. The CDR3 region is CASSFRQDVSTEAFF. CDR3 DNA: TGCGCCAGCAGCTTCCGACAGGACGTGAGTACTGAAGCTTTCTTT.